The 19 T cell receptor beta chains below were found in one sample sequenced in a study of T-cell reconstitution after alpha-beta-depleted transplantation in children. Library preparation (for TCRbeta) was performed with unique molecular identifiers. TCRdb itself ran the PCR reads through MiXCR, one entry per CDR3 protein. The sample yields more than 550,000 distinct CDR3 sequences, 10% seen once. Here the sequenced sample was PBMCs from the stem cell graft donor, taken from the stem cell graft. The receptors originated from a human donor who donated a stem cell graft to a child with acute myeloid leukemia.

This clonotype was seen more than once but under ten times. The chain joins TRBV7-9 to TRBJ1-2, with D unresolved. The CDR3 is 14 residues long. The V gene lost 3 bases and the J gene lost 4 bases, with 12 bases spanning the gap. Germline V CDR1 and CDR2: SEHNR, FQNEAQ (reference sequence). CDR3 amino acids: CASSFPGEFYGYTF. DNA for the CDR3: TGTGCCAGCAGCTTCCCCGGGGAGTTCTATGGCTACACCTTC.

This clonotype has a count of ten or more. The chain has TRBV12-3 or TRBV12-4 and TRBJ2-1; TRBD1 matches at 7 bases. V gave up 6 bases and J gave up 1 base; unmatched junction bases: 6. The CDR3 is made up of 15 amino acids. The CDR3: CASSPTGDSYNEQFF. DNA for the CDR3: TGTGCCAGCAGCCCCACAGGGGATTCCTACAATGAGCAGTTCTTC.

The chain uses TRBV6-2 or TRBV6-3 and TRBJ2-2; the match to TRBD2 covers 14 bases. The CDR3 has 15 amino acids. V trimming: 7 bases; J trimming: 9 bases; junction bases outside the gene matches: 7. The V gene's germline CDR1 is MNHEY and CDR2 SVGEGT. CDR3 nucleotides: TGTGCCAGCATGCCGGGACTAGCGGGAGATCGGGAGCTGTTTTTT. Amino acids: CASMPGLAGDRELFF.

The V gene is TRBV7-2, the J gene TRBJ2-2, with 7 nucleotides matching TRBD1. The germline V gene has CDR1 SGHTA and CDR2 FQGNSA. The V segment lost 5 bases and the J segment 5 bases; nucleotides outside the gene matches: 14. The length of the CDR3 is 17 residues. The CDR3 DNA is TGTGCCAGCAGCGCCACGGCACAGGGGCGAGGAACCGGGGAGCTGTTTTTT. It codes for CASSATAQGRGTGELFF.

This clonotype was observed at least ten times. The rearrangement joins TRBV9 to TRBJ2-7; 12 nucleotides line up with TRBD2. V shed 0 bases and J 5 bases; nucleotides not matched to a gene: 3. CDR1 and CDR2 from the germline V gene are SGDLS and YYNGEE. The length of the CDR3 is 15 residues. CDR3 amino acids: CASSVGLAGDHEQYF. The CDR3 DNA reads TGTGCCAGCAGCGTAGGACTAGCGGGAGACCACGAGCAGTACTTC.

This clonotype was found a few times. J is TRBJ2-2 and V is TRBV4-3; 7 bases line up with TRBD2. CDR3 length: 18 amino acids. Germline CDR1 is LGHNA and CDR2 is YSLEER. V dropped 0 bases and J dropped 4; count of bases not matched to a gene: 11. CDR3 DNA: TGCGCCAGCAGCCAAGATACCCCGACGGGAGGCCCCACCGGGGAGCTGTTTTTT. It specifies CASSQDTPTGGPTGELFF.

This clonotype has only a few counts. The gene calls are TRBV7-9 and TRBJ1-1; TRBD1 matches at 7 bases. CDR1 and CDR2 (germline): SEHNR, FQNEAQ (reference sequence). Unmatched junction bases numbered 9, after V lost 5 bases and J lost 6 bases. The CDR3 runs 14 residues. The CDR3 DNA reads as TGTGCCAGCAGCCCTCGACAGGGTGAAGCTGAAGCTTTCTTT. It is translated as CASSPRQGEAEAFF. Variable domain in full (rest from reference TRBV7-9 and TRBJ1-1): DTGVSQNPRHKITKRGQNVTFRCDPISEHNRLYWYRQTLGQGPEFLTYFQNEAQLEKSRLLSDRFSAERPKGSFSTLEIQRTEQGDSAMYLCASSPRQGEAEAFFGQGTRLTVV.

This clonotype was counted between two and nine times. V is TRBV7-2 and J is TRBJ2-3; a weak D match, TRBD1 (6 bases). Germline CDR1 SGHTA, CDR2 FQGNSA. V dropped 4 bases and J dropped 4 bases, with 12 bases sitting between them. The CDR3 loop spans 14 amino acids. CDR3 protein: CASSSTGTPDTQYF. The CDR3 coding sequence is TGTGCCAGCAGCTCAACAGGGACCCCAGATACGCAGTATTTT.

The chain couples TRBV5-1 to TRBJ2-7; 11 nucleotides match TRBD1. Germline CDR1 reads SGHRS; CDR2 reads YFSETQ. J was trimmed by 0 bases and V by 4 bases; bases with no gene match: 18. This CDR3 has 20 residues. The CDR3 nucleotides are TGCGCCAGCAGCCCGGACCCCCGGACAGGGGGCCCGAAGGGCTCCTACGAGCAGTACTTC. Translating it yields CASSPDPRTGGPKGSYEQYF. Using reference TRBV5-1 and TRBJ2-7 for the parts outside the CDR3, the full variable domain is KAGVTQTPRYLIKTRGQQVTLSCSPISGHRSVSWYQQTPGQGLQFLFEYFSETQRNKGNFPGRFSGRQFSNSRSEMNVSTLELGDSALYLCASSPDPRTGGPKGSYEQYFGPGTRLTVT.

This rearrangement joins TRBV5-1 to TRBJ2-1; D perhaps matches TRBD1 (5 bases). The V end was cut by 0 bases, the J end by 9 bases, with 13 bases between. The germline gives CDR1 SGHRS, CDR2 YFSETQ. The CDR3 totals 14 residues. The CDR3 nucleotides are TGCGCCAGCAGCTTGGGGGGCCCCGGGCCTGAGCAGTTCTTC. Translated: CASSLGGPGPEQFF.

This clonotype has more than one count but fewer than ten. The J gene is TRBJ1-6, the V gene TRBV10-3, with D possibly TRBD1 on 5 matching bases. This CDR3 contains 13 residues. Per germline, CDR1 ENHRY and CDR2 SYGVKD. Between the trimmed V and J ends, which lost 6 bases and 15 bases, there was a span of 18 bases. CDR3 sequence reads: CAIREEGTRLLHF. The DNA of the CDR3 is TGTGCCATCAGAGAGGAGGGGACTCGTCTCCTCCACTTT.

This clonotype was recorded a few times. The CDR3 coding sequence is TGCAGCGTTGAGAGGGGAGACAACAATGAGCAGTTCTTC. This gives the protein CSVERGDNNEQFF. This chain links TRBV29-1 with TRBJ2-1; the D gene could be TRBD1 or TRBD2 (5 bases each). The CDR3 is 13 amino acids. Deletions cut 3 bases from V and 5 bases from J, with 11 bases between. The germline V gene has CDR1 SQVTM and CDR2 ANQGSEA.

V is TRBV9 and J is TRBJ2-1; D ambiguous. Trimming took off 0 bases at V and 4 bases at J, with 14 bases between the two ends. CDR1 SGDLS and CDR2 YYNGEE come from the germline V gene. This CDR3 comprises 16 residues. The DNA for the CDR3 is TGTGCCAGCAGCGTAGGTCCGGCCGCCCTGTACAATGAGCAGTTCTTC. Translated, it gives CASSVGPAALYNEQFF.

Ten or more counts support this clonotype. The genes are TRBV29-1 and TRBJ2-3; 8 bases line up with TRBD2. This CDR3 region has 15 residues. Germline-derived CDR1 and CDR2 are SQVTM and ANQGSEA. V was clipped by 5 bases and J by 0 bases; unmatched bases: 7. The CDR3 is CSVPSGSGSTDTQYF. CDR3 DNA: TGCAGCGTTCCTAGCGGGTCGGGGAGCACAGATACGCAGTATTTT.

In this sample, this clonotype turned up a few times. The rearrangement links TRBV28 to TRBJ2-5, with D maybe TRBD1 (5 bases). The CDR3 consists of 16 residues. The germline V gene has CDR1 MDHEN and CDR2 SYDVKM. The ends were cut back, 3 bases at V and 0 bases at J, with 14 bases in the middle. DNA for the CDR3: TGTGCCAGCAGTTTGGACAACTCAGCCTACCAAGAGACCCAGTACTTC. Its protein product is CASSLDNSAYQETQYF.

This clonotype occurred once. The chain carries TRBV7-8 and TRBJ1-5; D might be TRBD1 (5 bases). Germline V gene data show CDR1 as SGHVS and CDR2 as FQNEAQ. This CDR3 comprises 13 residues. The V gene lost 3 bases and the J gene lost 7 bases, with 10 bases spanning the gap. CDR3: CASSFREQQPQHF. The CDR3 coding sequence is TGTGCCAGCAGCTTCAGGGAACAACAGCCCCAGCATTTT.

The table lists this clonotype with many counts. The chain employs TRBV29-1 and TRBJ1-4, with D perhaps TRBD1 (5 bases). Germline values: CDR1 SQVTM, CDR2 ANQGSEA. Trimming pared 3 bases from V and 8 bases from J, leaving 13 bases between. This CDR3 is 13 amino acids long. The CDR3 region is CSVETPGLEKLFF. The CDR3 coding sequence is TGCAGCGTTGAGACTCCAGGGCTAGAAAAACTGTTTTTT.

The gene calls are TRBV20-1 and TRBJ2-1, with 8 bases matching TRBD2. V trimming: 3 bases; J trimming: 0 bases; junction bases outside the gene matches: 7. Germline loops: CDR1 DFQATT, CDR2 SNEGSKA (reference sequence). The CDR3 has 16 residues. The CDR3 DNA is TGCAGTGCTAGGGCTAGCGGGCCCTTCTCCTACAATGAGCAGTTCTTC. Translating gives CSARASGPFSYNEQFF.

This clonotype has ten or more counts. The chain uses TRBV29-1 and TRBJ2-3; D is tentatively TRBD1 or TRBD2 (5 bases each). CDR1 and CDR2 (germline): SQVTM, ANQGSEA. The CDR3 runs 15 residues. The V and J ends lost 7 bases and 5 bases respectively, with 22 bases between them. The CDR3 spells CSAVGRGGLGDTQYF. DNA of the CDR3: TGCAGCGCTGTAGGACGGGGCGGTTTGGGAGATACGCAGTATTTT.